Below, 6 T cell receptor beta chains from the same sample are listed, as sequenced in a study of blood T cell repertoires in COVID-19. Assay: immunoSEQ multiplex PCR; the TCRdb copy retains only in-frame clones and omits some. The table lists fewer than 20,000 clones, around 87% of them singletons. Material: peripheral blood. These receptors all come from a human donor in a cohort sampled during active COVID-19.

The J gene is TRBJ1-3, the V gene TRBV25-1; 8 bases map to TRBD1. Germline V gives CDR1 MGHDK, CDR2 SYGVNS. Trimming took 4 bases from V and 4 from J; bases not matched to a gene: 9. The CDR3 sequence is 16 residues long. The CDR3 DNA is TGTGCCAGCAGTGTACCTAACAGGGGGTCAGGAAACACCATATATTTT. It yields the protein CASSVPNRGSGNTIYF. Drawing the rest from reference TRBV25-1 and TRBJ1-3, the complete variable domain is EADIYQTPRYLVIGTGKKITLECSQTMGHDKMYWYQQDPGMELHLIHYSYGVNSTEKGDLSSESTVSRIRTEHFPLTLESARPSHTSQYLCASSVPNRGSGNTIYFGEGSWLTVV.

The gene calls are TRBV9 and TRBJ1-6; TRBD1 agrees at 8 bases. The CDR3 sequence is 13 residues long. With 0 bases clipped from V and 14 bases from J, the junction kept 4 bases outside the gene matches. Germline assignment: CDR1 SGDLS and CDR2 YYNGEE. CDR3: CASSVDQGASLHF. CDR3 sequence (DNA): TGTGCCAGCAGCGTAGATCAGGGGGCGTCCCTCCACTTT.

V and J are TRBV20-1 and TRBJ2-5; possible D gene TRBD1, 5 bases. Looked up from germline, CDR1 is DFQATT and CDR2 is SNEGSKA (reference sequence). The V end was cut by 3 bases, the J end by 0 bases, with 14 bases between. CDR3 length equals 15 residues. CDR3 DNA sequence: TGCAGTGCTAGTCCCAGGGCTTGGTACCAAGAGACCCAGTACTTC. This encodes CSASPRAWYQETQYF.

This clone showed up just a few times. The rearrangement links TRBV7-2 to TRBJ2-6; 8 positions match TRBD1. CDR1 is SGHTA and CDR2 is FQGNSA in the germline V gene. V lost 5 bases to trimming and J lost 3 bases; unmatched junction nucleotides: 9. The CDR3 is 17 amino acids. The CDR3 sequence: CASSTIRGLGGANVLTF. The CDR3, as DNA: TGTGCCAGCAGCACGATCAGGGGGCTGGGTGGGGCCAACGTCCTGACTTTC.

The chain employs TRBV15 and TRBJ1-5, with unresolved D. With 2 bases removed from V and 5 bases from J, the gap between germline ends came to 4 bases. From germline, CDR1 is LNHNV and CDR2 YYDKDF (reference sequence). The CDR3 consists of 12 residues. CDR3 DNA: TGTGCCACCAGCAGACTTGATCAGCCCCAGCATTTT. Translated: CATSRLDQPQHF.

The rearrangement uses TRBV7-8 and TRBJ2-1, with D perhaps TRBD2 (6 bases). From germline, CDR1 is SGHVS and CDR2 FQNEAQ. This CDR3 has 14 amino acids. V gave up 6 bases and J gave up 12 bases, with 21 bases separating them. The CDR3 here is CASRLGLGKVRQFF. CDR3 sequence (DNA): TGTGCCAGCAGATTGGGACTGGGGAAGGTTCGGCAGTTCTTC.